These T cell receptor beta chains were read from a single sample in a study of technical replicates of blood from a handful of donors. Here immunoSEQ multiplex PCR was the method, and the copy in TCRdb shows in-frame clones only, minus some. In the table there are about 84,000 clones, 93% of which are singletons. Sequencing was done on a sample of T cells isolated from PBMCs. These receptor sequences come from a human donor in good health. The CDR3 runs from the conserved cysteine through the conserved F or W. The order of the fields is V gene, J gene, D gene, CDR3 protein. D genes are given only for firm matches.

TRBV30	TRBJ1-5	.	CAWSLPSGDQPQHF
TRBV5-1	TRBJ2-5	.	CASSLEGEETQYF
TRBV5-5	TRBJ2-7	TRBD1	CASSLRDQGQNQYF
TRBV27	TRBJ2-3	TRBD1	CASSSGDSFTDTQYF
TRBV5-8	TRBJ2-7	.	CASSLISQRGAYEQYF
TRBV29-1	TRBJ2-3	.	CSVGDPRASPPDTQYF
TRBV5-1	TRBJ2-5	.	CASSQKRETQYF
TRBV15	TRBJ1-5	.	CATSLGGWSNQPQHF
TRBV7-9	TRBJ1-1	.	CASSLASGWTEAFF
TRBV4-1	TRBJ2-4	TRBD2	CASSTPPIAGGGNIQYF
TRBV19	TRBJ2-7	TRBD2	CASSTAAGRTYEQYF
TRBV18	TRBJ1-1	TRBD1	CASSPLTGYSAEAFF
TRBV7-2	TRBJ1-1	.	CASSLASRNTEAFF
TRBV27	TRBJ2-1	TRBD2	CASSLVVAGDNEQFF
TRBV7-9	TRBJ2-7	.	CASSTKRHFYEQYF
TRBV7-9	TRBJ2-7	TRBD1	CASSLAGTGIEQYF
TRBV27	TRBJ2-5	TRBD1	CASAGTGGARRETQYF
TRBV7-9	TRBJ2-1	.	CASSLVGGNEQFF
TRBV7-9	TRBJ1-5	.	CASSSSADSNQPQHF
TRBV6-4	TRBJ2-7	TRBD2	CANTSSGRNYEQYF
TRBV30	TRBJ1-4	.	CAWSVGSRNEKLFF
TRBV6-5	TRBJ1-1	TRBD1	CASSYGTGEAFF
TRBV4-1	TRBJ1-2	.	CASSQAGPVYGYTF
TRBV7-9	TRBJ1-2	.	CASSLEQGIYGYTF
TRBV9	TRBJ1-1	.	CASSVRLGAGAEAFF
TRBV15	TRBJ2-7	TRBD2	CATLGGGEQYF
TRBV28	TRBJ1-3	.	CASSILGWGTDGNTIYF
TRBV18	TRBJ2-7	.	CASSPPSEGSYEQYF
TRBV2	TRBJ2-1	TRBD2	CASSEGLAAFNEQFF
TRBV9	TRBJ1-5	.	CASSALGGNQPQHF
TRBV2	TRBJ2-1	TRBD2	CASSGGRYGEQFF
TRBV2	TRBJ2-7	TRBD1	CASSAGTGSTYEQYF
TRBV11-3	TRBJ2-7	.	CASSFAPYEQYF
TRBV28	TRBJ1-5	.	CASSSGTKYSNQPQHF
TRBV4-2	TRBJ1-4	.	CASSQEGEGRELFF
TRBV2	TRBJ2-2	.	CASSEVRTAYGELFF
TRBV19	TRBJ2-7	TRBD1	CASSSPDRSLPYEQYF
TRBV5-4	TRBJ1-1	TRBD1	CASSGRPGGLNTEAFF
TRBV6-1	TRBJ2-5	.	CASSGGIGNQETQYF
TRBV7-3	TRBJ2-3	TRBD2	CASSRGGLSTDTQYF
TRBV28	TRBJ1-2	TRBD1	CASSTGGFNYGYTF
TRBV10-1	TRBJ2-7	.	CASSPGQSYEQYF
TRBV30	TRBJ2-7	.	CAWSSIQGNYPRDEQYF
TRBV6-5	TRBJ1-5	.	CASSYRYGQPQHF
TRBV10-3	TRBJ2-7	.	CAIRSPESEQYF
TRBV10-2	TRBJ2-7	TRBD2	CASSFGLAGVGEQYF
TRBV5-5	TRBJ1-1	.	CASSPPRGAEAFF
TRBV15	TRBJ2-7	TRBD2	CATSRDLLAGYEQYF
TRBV27	TRBJ1-4	.	CASSLDRFNEKLFF
TRBV28	TRBJ2-7	.	CASSSTTSSSYEQYF
TRBV7-3	TRBJ1-2	.	CASSLLSGPYGYTF
TRBV5-1	TRBJ2-7	.	CASSMGVYEQYF